What follows describes a single T cell receptor beta chain. Trimming at V came to 2 bases and at J to 8 bases, leaving 10 bases not matched to a gene. The CDR3 is 15 amino acids. Per germline, CDR1 SNHLY and CDR2 FYNNEI. In the source study's methods: Scientists estimated how many nucleated cells there were by amplifying reference gene primers. Only in-frame clones appear in the TCRdb table, and some are missing; sequencing was by immunoSEQ multiplex PCR. The V and J calls and clone size were taken over from that table, and D and trimming were inferred from the DNA. There are more than 70,000 clones in the sample; 85% occur only once, and 3.5% to 4.5% lies in the top ten. This entry belongs to a study of blood T cell repertoires in COVID-19. The overall study: Some COVID-19 samples were acute and others convalescent; all came from the United States, Italy and Spain.

This clonotype was obtained from a man aged 55 to 70 with acute or convalescent COVID-19. The chain has TRBV2 and TRBJ1-1, with TRBD1 matching 8 bases. Sequencing was carried out using peripheral blood. The DNA of the CDR3 is TGTGCCAGCAGTGAAAGGACAGGGTGGAAAGGGGAAGCTTTCTTT. It codes for CASSERTGWKGEAFF.